These T cell receptor beta chains were read from a single sample in a study of cytomegalovirus exposure and HLA in healthy donors. TCRdb keeps only in-frame clones here, not all; method: immunoSEQ multiplex PCR. This table holds about 190,000 clones, roughly 73% found once. The source material was PBMCs. The receptors stem from a woman aged 25 to 39 in good health and CMV-seropositive. Both conserved end residues are part of each CDR3. The D gene is left open where the match is weak. Not all rows give a size; the values are once, few, many and, for expanded clones, a class.

j_call d_call v_call clone_size cdr3_aa cdr3_nt
TRBJ1-1 . TRBV5-4 . CASSVGQGARDFF .
TRBJ2-7 TRBD1 TRBV6-1 once CASSNRGSLSYEQYF TGTGCCAGCAGTAACAGGGGTAGCCTCTCCTACGAGCAGTACTTC
TRBJ2-7 . TRBV4-3 . CASSPGPLYSYEQYF TGCGCCAGCAGCCCTGGGCCCCTATACTCCTACGAGCAGTACTTC
TRBJ2-5 . TRBV7-2 . CASSLNVDTSQYF TGTGCCAGCAGCTTAAACGTCGACACGTCCCAGTACTTC
TRBJ2-2 . TRBV18 . CASSPGTEGELFF TGTGCCAGCTCACCGGGGACTGAGGGGGAGCTGTTTTTT
TRBJ1-1 TRBD1 TRBV7-2 few CASSLAGTVNTEAFF TGTGCCAGCAGCTTAGCCGGGACAGTGAACACTGAAGCTTTCTTT
TRBJ2-7 TRBD1 TRBV19 few CASSHRDRVFEQYF TGTGCCAGTAGTCATCGGGACAGGGTGTTTGAGCAGTACTTC
TRBJ2-1 . TRBV9 few CASSARRESSYNEQFF TGTGCCAGCAGCGCGCGACGGGAGAGCTCCTACAATGAGCAGTTCTTC
TRBJ1-1 TRBD1 TRBV7-9 few CASSSGQGNTEAFF TGTGCCAGCAGCTCCGGACAGGGAAACACTGAAGCTTTCTTT
TRBJ2-1 . TRBV2 . CASSDTSSYNEQFF TGTGCCAGCAGTGACACGAGCTCCTACAATGAGCAGTTCTTC
TRBJ2-5 . TRBV27 . CASSRIFPGWAETQYF TGTGCCAGCAGTCGAATCTTCCCAGGGTGGGCAGAGACCCAGTACTTC
TRBJ1-1 TRBD1 TRBV27 . CASSLDRGSVEAFF TGTGCCAGCAGTTTGGACAGGGGGTCTGTTGAAGCTTTCTTT
TRBJ2-7 TRBD2 TRBV18 . CASSPPAGGHEQYF TGTGCCAGCTCACCACCGGCGGGAGGGCACGAGCAGTACTTC
TRBJ2-4 . TRBV29-1 . CSVVTKNIRYF TGCAGCGTAGTAACCAAAAACATTCGGTACTTC
TRBJ2-5 TRBD2 TRBV4-1 . CASSSYVTSGEETQYF TGCGCCAGCAGCTCCTACGTGACTAGCGGGGAGGAGACCCAGTACTTC
TRBJ2-7 TRBD1 TRBV9 . CASSPRDSSYEQYF TGTGCCAGCAGCCCCCGGGACAGCTCCTACGAGCAGTACTTC
TRBJ2-5 . TRBV18 . CASSPQEETQYF TGTGCCAGCTCACCGCAAGAGGAGACCCAGTACTTC
TRBJ2-7 . TRBV29-1 once CSVDVGGTDEQYF TGCAGCGTTGACGTCGGAGGGACCGACGAGCAGTACTTC
TRBJ2-3 . TRBV2 few CASRRRQAVDTQYF TGTGCCAGCAGGAGACGACAGGCGGTAGATACGCAGTATTTT
TRBJ2-3 . TRBV4-1 . CASSQVDTIMTDTQYF TGCGCCAGCAGCCAGGTAGACACGATCATGACAGATACGCAGTATTTT
TRBJ1-1 . TRBV7-9 . CASSLGQGWNFMNTEAFF TGTGCCAGCAGCTTAGGGCAGGGTTGGAACTTCATGAACACTGAAGCTTTCTTT
TRBJ1-2 . TRBV5-1 . CASSPSATEVRQGYTF TGCGCCAGCAGCCCATCCGCAACCGAGGTGCGCCAGGGCTACACCTTC
TRBJ1-5 . TRBV27 . CASSLAGSNQPQHF TGTGCCAGCAGTTTGGCAGGGAGCAATCAGCCCCAGCATTTT
TRBJ1-1 TRBD1 TRBV29-1 . CSVGQGEDTEAFF TGCAGCGTCGGACAGGGGGAGGACACTGAAGCTTTCTTT
TRBJ1-1 . TRBV4-2 . CASSQDPGSVLAFF TGTGCCAGCAGCCAAGACCCCGGGTCTGTGTTGGCTTTCTTT
TRBJ1-1 . TRBV29-1 . CSVEVGGLNTEAFF TGCAGCGTTGAAGTGGGGGGGCTGAACACTGAAGCTTTCTTT
TRBJ2-2 TRBD2 TRBV2 . CATTGGLAGNTGELFF TGTGCCACCACAGGAGGTCTAGCGGGTAACACCGGGGAGCTGTTTTTT
TRBJ2-1 TRBD1 TRBV7-9 . CASSLARDRGFGPYNEQFF TGTGCCAGCAGCTTAGCGCGGGACAGGGGGTTCGGCCCCTACAATGAGCAGTTCTTC
TRBJ1-2 TRBD1 TRBV11-3 . CASSLKVCQGANYGYTF TGTGCCAGCAGCTTAAAGGTTTGTCAGGGGGCTAACTATGGCTACACCTTC
TRBJ2-3 TRBD2 TRBV11-2 . CASSLGLAGGVDTQYF TGTGCCAGCAGCTTAGGTTTGGCGGGAGGGGTAGATACGCAGTATTTT
TRBJ2-1 TRBD2 TRBV23-1 . CASSLGLAVYNEQFF TGCGCCAGCAGCCTTGGACTAGCGGTATACAATGAGCAGTTCTTC
TRBJ2-7 . TRBV6-5 once CASSYQRTNYEQYF TGTGCCAGCAGTTACCAAAGGACTAACTACGAGCAGTACTTC
TRBJ1-2 . TRBV15 . CATGRPSTRDYGYTF TGTGCCACCGGCAGGCCTTCGACAAGAGACTATGGCTACACCTTC
TRBJ1-6 . TRBV6-5 . CASSARVVLASPLHF TGTGCCAGCAGTGCGAGGGTAGTCTTGGCTTCACCCCTCCACTTT
TRBJ2-1 . TRBV28 few CASRLGLSNEQFF TGTGCCAGCAGGCTAGGACTTTCCAATGAGCAGTTCTTC
TRBJ1-4 . TRBV5-1 . CASEPGVGTNEKLFF TGCGCCAGCGAACCCGGGGTTGGCACTAATGAAAAACTGTTTTTT
TRBJ2-1 TRBD2 TRBV2 . CASTAGLADEAGYNEQFF TGTGCCAGCACAGCGGGACTAGCGGACGAAGCGGGGTACAATGAGCAGTTCTTC
TRBJ1-5 . TRBV7-8 once CASSLGEGNQPQHF TGTGCCAGCAGCTTAGGAGAAGGCAATCAGCCCCAGCATTTT
TRBJ2-1 . TRBV7-2 . CASSRLLDSQSSYNEQFF TGTGCCAGCAGCCGCCTCCTCGACAGTCAATCCTCCTACAATGAGCAGTTCTTC
TRBJ2-7 TRBD1 TRBV28 . CASSLRQGAYEQYF TGTGCCAGCAGTTTACGGCAGGGGGCCTACGAGCAGTACTTC
TRBJ1-6 . TRBV6-6 . CASQNVRDSPLHF TGTGCCAGCCAAAACGTAAGAGATTCACCCCTCCACTTT
TRBJ2-5 TRBD1 TRBV18 . CASSWGTDQQETQYF TGTGCCAGCTCGTGGGGGACAGACCAACAAGAGACCCAGTACTTC
TRBJ2-5 . TRBV6-5 once CATARQGIRETQYF TGTGCCACCGCCCGGCAGGGGATTCGAGAGACCCAGTACTTC
TRBJ2-3 . TRBV19 . CASSQRRTDTQYF TGTGCCAGTAGTCAGCGCCGCACAGATACGCAGTATTTT
TRBJ1-2 . TRBV5-6 . CASSLTGWGYTF TGTGCCAGCAGCTTGACAGGCTGGGGCTACACCTTC
TRBJ2-3 TRBD1 TRBV5-1 once CASSSQGQGFETQYF TGCGCCAGCAGCTCTCAGGGACAGGGCTTTGAGACGCAGTATTTT
TRBJ1-1 TRBD1 TRBV5-1 . CASSLDRDRGTEAFF TGCGCCAGCAGCTTGGATCGGGACAGGGGGACTGAAGCTTTCTTT
TRBJ1-4 TRBD1 TRBV25-1 few CASRMGTGFEKLFF TGTGCCAGCAGGATGGGGACAGGCTTTGAAAAACTGTTTTTT
TRBJ1-1 . TRBV7-9 . CASSYLETEAFF TGTGCCAGCAGCTACTTGGAGACTGAAGCTTTCTTT
TRBJ1-2 . TRBV5-4 . CASSQKGNYGMDYGYTF TGTGCCAGCAGCCAAAAAGGTAACTATGGCATGGACTATGGCTACACCTTC
TRBJ2-3 . TRBV7-3 . CASSLSLITDTQYF TGTGCCAGCAGCTTATCCCTTATCACAGATACGCAGTATTTT
TRBJ2-1 . TRBV10-3 . CAISESGAPNEQFF TGTGCCATCAGTGAGTCGGGGGCCCCCAATGAGCAGTTCTTC
TRBJ1-6 . TRBV5-4 once CASSLFSSYNSPLHF TGTGCCAGCAGCTTGTTCAGCTCCTATAATTCACCCCTCCACTTT
TRBJ2-4 . TRBV23-1 . CASSHHPSRRGLAKNIQYF TGCGCCAGCAGTCATCACCCCTCAAGACGGGGTTTGGCCAAAAACATTCAGTACTTC
TRBJ2-7 . TRBV7-9 . CASSLSGGYEQYF TGTGCCAGCAGCTTATCCGGCGGCTACGAGCAGTACTTC
TRBJ1-1 . TRBV7-9 few CASSPKTGNTEAFF TGTGCCAGCAGCCCGAAGACGGGGAACACTGAAGCTTTCTTT
TRBJ2-4 . TRBV11-2 . CASSLILRNIQYF TGTGCCAGCAGCCTGATACTAAGAAACATTCAGTACTTC
TRBJ1-2 . TRBV4-1 . CASSHTDNRVIYGYTF TGCGCCAGCAGCCATACCGATAACAGGGTCATCTATGGCTACACCTTC
TRBJ2-2 . TRBV2 . CASTAFYSNTGELFF TGTGCCAGCACTGCGTTTTACTCGAACACCGGGGAGCTGTTTTTT